This T cell receptor (beta chain) was identified in a study of metastatic and nonmetastatic thyroid tumors. All patients reached thyroid surgery having received no treatment beforehand. MiXCR reprocessed the PCR reads for TCRdb. This repertoire shows tens of thousands of clones, about 14% found once; its top ten account for roughly 15%. Trimming removed 3 bases at V and 4 bases at J, with 12 bases between. This CDR3 has 14 residues. Per germline, CDR1 KGHSH and CDR2 LQKENI. The sequence was obtained from a female donor with papillary thyroid cancer or a benign thyroid nodule (not recorded which). Some clones in this sample may be carry-over from other donors' samples. J is TRBJ1-2 and V is TRBV18, with a possible D match to TRBD1 (5 bases). The sequencing input was tumor tissue. CDR3 DNA sequence: TGTGCCAGCTCACCGGGGCACAGTCTCTATGGCTACACCTTC. This gives the protein CASSPGHSLYGYTF. Complete variable domain (other parts from reference TRBV18 and TRBJ1-2): NAGVMQNPRHLVRRRGQEARLRCSPMKGHSHVYWYRQLPEEGLKFMVYLQKENIIDESGMPKERFSAEFPKEGPSILRIQQVVRGDSAAYFCASSPGHSLYGYTFGSGTRLTVV.